Listed below are T cell receptor beta chains from one sample, sequenced in a study of regulatory T cells in long-lasting Graves disease. TCRdb independently ran MiXCR on the multiplex PCR reads; one entry per CDR3 protein. This table has hundreds of thousands of distinct CDR3 sequences, about 12% appearing once. These data are also associated with another study on T cells in Graves' hyperthyroidism and ophthalmopathy.

The source was peripheral blood mononuclear cells (PBMCs), collected at new diagnosis, from a patient treated with antithyroid drugs. The receptor source for this set is a woman aged 25 to 45 with Graves disease. Both conserved end residues are part of each CDR3. D genes are given only for firm matches. Only part of the rows carry a size: once, few, many, or a class if the clone is expanded.

clone_size cdr3_length j_call v_call d_call cdr3_aa cdr3_nt
- 13 TRBJ1-2 TRBV10-2 - CASSLLENYGYTF TGCGCCAGCAGTTTGTTGGAAAACTATGGCTACACCTTC
many 16 TRBJ2-1 TRBV7-2 - CASSLGGRGSYNEQFF TGTGCCAGCAGCTTAGGCGGCAGGGGCTCCTACAATGAGCAGTTCTTC
few 18 TRBJ1-1 TRBV5-6 - CASSLSGISTVGNTEAFF TGTGCCAGCAGCTTGTCGGGAATCTCGACGGTAGGGAACACTGAAGCTTTCTTT
- 14 TRBJ2-1 TRBV7-8 - CASSLDGETNEQFF TGTGCCAGCAGCTTAGATGGGGAGACCAATGAGCAGTTCTTC
few 15 TRBJ1-3 TRBV19 TRBD1 CASTLTDRGLNTIYF TGTGCCAGTACCTTGACGGACAGGGGACTAAACACCATATATTTT
many 19 TRBJ2-2 TRBV12-3/TRBV12-4 TRBD2 CASSLLWSEREGRTGELFF TGTGCCAGCAGTTTACTTTGGAGCGAGCGGGAGGGCCGAACCGGGGAGCTGTTTTTT
- 15 TRBJ1-1 TRBV24-1 - CATTPPGGSIPEAFF TGTGCCACCACACCTCCGGGAGGATCAATCCCTGAAGCTTTCTTT
many 16 TRBJ1-2 TRBV7-2 TRBD1 CASRPTGATGLTGYTF TGTGCCAGCAGGCCTACCGGGGCGACAGGGTTAACTGGCTACACCTTC
few 15 TRBJ2-7 TRBV20-1 TRBD2 CSARALLAGEGEQYF TGCAGTGCTAGGGCCCTACTAGCGGGAGAGGGCGAGCAGTACTTC
many 14 TRBJ1-3 TRBV5-1 - CASSLADGTDTIYF TGCGCCAGCAGCTTGGCCGACGGCACCGACACCATATATTTT
- 17 TRBJ2-2 TRBV6-5 TRBD2 CASSYSGLAGGTGELFF TGTGCCAGCAGTTACTCCGGACTAGCGGGAGGAACCGGGGAGCTGTTTTTT
many 17 TRBJ2-1 TRBV3-1 - CASSQDLGGMSYNEQFF TGTGCCAGCAGCCAAGATTTGGGAGGAATGTCCTACAATGAGCAGTTCTTC
many 12 TRBJ2-7 TRBV2 TRBD1 CASSGQVYEQYF TGTGCCAGCAGCGGACAGGTTTACGAGCAGTACTTC
many 14 TRBJ2-1 TRBV28 TRBD2 CASSLLAGVNEQFF TGTGCCAGCAGCCTTTTAGCGGGAGTAAATGAGCAGTTCTTC
many 13 TRBJ2-2 TRBV30 - CAWNGGGTGELFF TGTGCCTGGAATGGAGGTGGCACCGGGGAGCTGTTTTTT
few 14 TRBJ1-1 TRBV4-1 - CASSPVGVSTEAFF TGCGCCAGCAGCCCGGTGGGGGTAAGCACTGAAGCTTTCTTT
few 16 TRBJ2-1 TRBV15 - CATSRGAGITYNEQFF TGTGCCACCAGCAGAGGCGCAGGGATCACCTACAATGAGCAGTTCTTC
few 14 TRBJ1-2 TRBV6-5 TRBD1 CASSYGQAYYGYTF TGTGCCAGCAGTTACGGACAGGCGTACTATGGCTACACCTTC
many 15 TRBJ2-3 TRBV19 TRBD1 CASGDRGPSADTQYF TGTGCCAGTGGCGACAGGGGTCCTTCCGCAGATACGCAGTATTTT
- 17 TRBJ2-5 TRBV12-3/TRBV12-4 TRBD1 CASSFHQPGQWGETQYF TGTGCCAGCAGTTTCCATCAGCCGGGACAGTGGGGAGAGACCCAGTACTTC
many 18 TRBJ2-1 TRBV12-5 TRBD2 CASGLGLAGGLTYNEQFF TGTGCTAGTGGTCTTGGACTAGCGGGAGGGTTAACCTACAATGAGCAGTTCTTC
many 14 TRBJ1-5 TRBV7-3 - CASSLRGEGQPQHF TGTGCCAGCAGCTTAAGAGGGGAGGGGCAGCCCCAGCATTTT
few 15 TRBJ2-1 TRBV10-3 - CAIRWEQSSYNEQFF TGTGCCATCCGTTGGGAGCAGAGCTCCTACAATGAGCAGTTCTTC
few 15 TRBJ2-4 TRBV3-1 - CASSNRPEAKNIQYF TGTGCCAGCAGCAATCGGCCTGAGGCCAAAAACATTCAGTACTTC